This T cell receptor beta chain was profiled in a study of early T cells in non-severe SARS-CoV-2 infection (dated by TCRdb to the early 2020s). For the study in its entirety: TCR sequencing used bulk RNA from unsorted whole blood, so alpha and beta chains could not be paired.

This clonotype was seen at least ten times. Its antigen target is currently unknown. Per-base quality was not reported, and no clone a single base away is much larger than it. The library came from 5' RACE. The instrument was a NextSeq 500. In the TCR library protocol, unique molecular identifiers were attached to individual cDNA molecules to correct for PCR bias and sequencing error. Both TCR alpha and beta chains were sequenced, and tight co-correlation was observed between alpha and beta sequence abundances in each sample. The authors processed their data as follows. Decombinator V4 was used to perform V gene, J gene and CDR3 annotation of TCR sequences. TCRs were defined as expanded if a significant change between any two time points was detected under a Poisson model with p below 0.0001. TCR abundances were normalised to the total number of TCRs sequenced in each sample and reported as counts per million. VDJdb, accessed 1 November 2021, was searched for CMV, EBV and SARS-CoV-2 annotated TCRs, with TCRs annotated for multiple antigens excluded. TCRdb reprocessing: public reads trimmed at Q25 with fastp, clones called with MiXCR, in-frame beta chains kept. Each CDR3 protein gets just one entry, which takes the most common genes and DNA from the rows behind it. The V and J calls, along with clone size, are taken from TCRdb and not from the paper's own processing. Here the sample has 90,000 to 130,000 distinct CDR3 sequences; over 10% occur a single time. The ten largest clones represent less than 4.5% of the sample.

Here is what the overall study found, with its caveats: Matching against VDJdb was skewed toward anti-spike CD8 responses, likely underestimated virus-specific expansions, and missed private and CD4 specificities.

Set within a cohort of healthcare workers in London, UK, this nested case-control study involved weekly PCR testing of nasopharyngeal swabs along with blood sampling. Healthcare workers were enrolled in the week of the UK lockdown, from 23 to 31 March 2020, and were followed every week for up to about 16 weeks. The source is an adult who was a healthcare worker with PCR-confirmed SARS-CoV-2 infection or an uninfected control (not recorded which). The sample consisted of whole blood, taken at baseline.

CDR3 loop: CASSFRTAQETQYF. The DNA reads as follows: TGCGCCAGCAGCTTCCGGACAGCTCAAGAGACCCAGTACTTC. The rearranged segments are TRBV5-1 and TRBJ2-5, with a weak D call of TRBD1 (6 bases match). From the germline V gene, CDR1 is SGHRS and CDR2 is YFSETQ. The CDR3 spans 14 residues, from the cysteine through the phenylalanine. The CDR3 DNA has 42 bases and is translated from base 1. The junction carries 10 bases between V and J, which are trimmed by 2 bases and 2 bases respectively.